This T cell receptor (beta chain) was retrieved from a study of T cell responses to AZD1222 COVID-19 vaccine. Study at large: Recipients boosted at about 4 weeks or about 12 weeks are pooled. The study's findings and limits: Nearly half of spike-specific TCRs reportedly go after variant regions that carry no mutations.

The CDR3 is made up of 20 amino acids. After removal of 0 bases from V and 0 bases from J, the junction contained 12 bases not matched to a gene. Germline values: CDR1 LGHNA, CDR2 YSLEER. A remark on this clone: Antigen unknown.

Measured with immunoSEQ multiplex PCR; TCRdb has only the in-frame clones, and not every one. The table records over 50,000 clones, about four fifths of them present only once. The sequence derives from an adult in good health. The sample was peripheral blood, taken on day 0 of AZD1222 vaccination. J is TRBJ2-3 and V is TRBV4-3; TRBD2 matches at 10 bases. The CDR3 DNA sequence: TGCGCCAGCAGCCAAGAATCTCAGGTAGCGGGAGGACCTAGCACAGATACGCAGTATTTT. It specifies CASSQESQVAGGPSTDTQYF.